This T cell receptor beta chain came from a study of blood T cell repertoires in COVID-19. Background on the study: Whether acute or convalescent, the COVID-19 samples came from the United States, Italy and Spain.

The germline V and J ends were trimmed by 4 bases and 4 bases, with 5 bases remaining between them. CDR1 is KGHSH and CDR2 is LQKENI in the germline V gene. The CDR3 extends over 12 amino acids. The table came from immunoSEQ multiplex PCR; TCRdb's copy has only in-frame clones and leaves some out. The sample gives 350,000 to 400,000 clones, 90% of which show up once; approximately 7% is in the top ten. The V and J genes are TRBV18 and TRBJ1-5; TRBD1 might be the D (5 bases). Sequencing used peripheral blood. The clonotype was recovered from a man between 18 and 29 years old with active or convalescent COVID-19. The CDR3 loop is CASSRQNQPQHF. The CDR3 DNA sequence: TGTGCCAGCTCACGACAGAATCAGCCCCAGCATTTT.